This T cell receptor (beta chain) was captured in a study of cytomegalovirus exposure and HLA in healthy donors (dated by TCRdb to the late 2010s). For context, the study as a whole: An earlier analysis of about 560 of the donors reported approximately 280 Gb of sequence data and 95 million to 140 million unique TCR beta sequences obtained from some 200 million T cells. Donor age, sex, ethnicity and CMV serostatus were compiled together with the repertoire data. All discovery cohort repertoires had been generated using a single sequencing platform. In a later analysis, previously published TCR beta repertoires from about 640 donors were re-analyzed and high-resolution HLA genotyping was added so that TCR occurrence patterns could be studied. Using immunosequencing, the study profiled T cell repertoires from fewer than 850 subjects and related those repertoires to cytomegalovirus serostatus. In addition to the first cohort of 666 subjects, a separate validation cohort of approximately 130 different subjects was used. An early release covering 550 to 700 HLA-typed donors comprised approximately 300 gigabases of sequencing data and tens of millions of unique TCR sequences. HLA typing covered class I and class II loci at four-digit resolution. Among the roughly 400 genotyped donors, approximately 81% belonged to the genetic ancestry cluster associated with self-reported Caucasian donors. The number of donors typed differed by locus, with roughly 620-630 for A, B, C, DRB1 and DQB1, roughly 520 for DQA1, approximately 580 for DPA1, and over 400 for DPB1. In a later genetic analysis, genome-wide SNP genotypes for about three fifths of the roughly 670 donors were used, and that subset was treated as a discovery cohort. To predict cytomegalovirus infection status, the study combined high-throughput TCR immunosequencing, statistical association of individual TCRs with disease status, and machine learning. The aim of the study was to test whether cataloging public T cell receptors could identify signatures of past pathogen exposure. Among some 400 genotyped donors of the cohort, an average of around 240,000 unique TCR beta nucleotide sequences were sequenced per donor, roughly a sixth of them non-productive. Because of strong linkage in the cohort, a few DR-DQ haplotypes were treated as single units for association and clustering. To decide whether each TCR beta V gene segment behaved as functional or pseudogenic, an earlier analysis of 587 of the donors relied on high-throughput TCR beta sequencing. Rather than drawing on any new phenotypic data, the later analysis identified candidate immune exposures from TCR beta sequences and the way those sequences occurred across donors.

The CDR3, from cysteine to phenylalanine, totals 15 residues. Of all the DNA, just the CDR3 is kept, 45 bases in frame from base 1. Reading the germline V gene gives CDR1 MDHEN and CDR2 SYDVKM. From V the trimming removes 4 bases and from J it removes 6 bases, while the gene matches leave 7 bases of the junction unaccounted for. The investigation overall reported the following: Because HLA typing was missing for some donors at each locus, association tests included only the typed subset. Some IMGT-functional V segments, including TRBV6-2 and TRBV6-3, could not be told apart with the 87-base-pair reads, so those segments were excluded. The only immune exposure information available for the cohort was CMV serostatus. Broadly in line with IMGT annotations, most TCR beta V segments showed up in productive rearrangements about 87% or about 30% of the time in an earlier analysis of several hundred of the donors. Most TCR sequences were observed very rarely across donors, whereas some public TCRs were present in many individuals. A later genetic analysis associated a missense DCLRE1C variant with V-gene and J-gene trimming of TCR beta chains, and an independent cohort replicated the association. Linkage disequilibrium might explain the correlated functional status among segregating V segments, but an unknown experimental factor could not be ruled out. The authors suggested that the approach could potentially be generalized to other disease states and immunological phenotypes. According to a later analysis, parvovirus B19, influenza, CMV and Epstein-Barr virus appeared linked to several top co-occurrence clusters. In both the original and validation cohorts, the classifier was reported to diagnose cytomegalovirus status with high specificity and sensitivity. In a later analysis, 15,000 to 20,000 TCR beta sequences were associated with specific HLA alleles at a false discovery rate of 0.05. A few of the identified cytomegalovirus-associated TCR beta chains were confirmed in vitro to be specific for cytomegalovirus antigens. Because counts were too low, fewer than 20 rarely observed V segments, including chromosome 9 orphons, were excluded from the earlier analysis of 587 of the donors. A cluster of highly shared sequence variants was judged likely to be a technical artifact of the sequencing pipeline. The presence/absence analyses assumed that sequencing depth was roughly uniform across donors, and that assumption may not be true. A later analysis found that TCR association rates varied across HLA loci, with DRB1 alleles showing the most associated TCRs and HLA-C alleles the fewest. In the study, roughly 160 TCR beta chains were listed as associated with cytomegalovirus. A further reported finding was that TCR beta sequences accurately predicted the HLA-A and HLA-B alleles for most subjects in the first cohort. Assigning TCR associations to individual alleles was difficult when HLA alleles, especially DR and DQ, strongly co-occurred. A later genetic analysis reported fewer N-insertions in productive TCRs among donors in an Asian-associated ancestry cluster than the approximately 670-donor mean. In a later analysis, most CMV-associated TCR beta chains were found to appear HLA-restricted, with HLA associations seemingly driven largely by CMV exposure. The cohort was sequenced for TCR beta chains only, and without alpha or paired-chain data the features that could be detected were limited. In a later analysis, HLA-associated TCR beta chains showed more clonal expansion and lower generation probabilities than non-associated chains that were equally common.

In total, about 650 healthy bone marrow donors made up the cohort. At the time of sampling, every cohort member was nominally healthy, though immune exposures that went unrecorded were likely present. The donor tested CMV seronegative, placing the donor among the roughly 340 seronegative members of the cohort. Each donor provided a peripheral blood sample, and peripheral blood mononuclear cells were used for TCR beta sequencing. The Qiagen DNeasy Blood Extraction Kit was used to extract genomic DNA from the blood cell samples. As to this clone: What this receptor recognizes is not known.

Libraries were prepared through the immunoSEQ multiplex PCR assay. For the multiplex PCR, a mixture combining 60 forward primers for TCR Vbeta segments and 13 reverse primers for TCR Jbeta segments was used. A multiplex PCR assay on genomic DNA amplified the CDR3 region of rearranged TCR beta genes. On the Illumina HiSeq System, the amplified TCR beta libraries were sequenced as 87-base-pair reads. In the paper's pipeline: In a later analysis, tens of millions of unique TCR beta chains were counted across the roughly 670 repertoires, and roughly 11 million of these chains were shared by at least two donors. Raw reads were error-corrected and collapsed into unique sequences with a nearest-neighbor algorithm that merged closely related sequences to remove PCR and sequencing errors. Alignment of CDR3 sequences to IMGT reference sequences was used to assign V, D and J gene segments. Each retained sequence needed at least a six-nucleotide match to both a V gene segment and a J gene segment. A rearrangement was called productive if the CDR3 had no stop codons and remained in frame with V and J, and every other rearrangement was called non-productive. Following IMGT convention, CDR3 was defined as the stretch from the second conserved V-encoded cysteine to the conserved J-encoded phenylalanine. Sequences without an unambiguous match to a single V gene segment were excluded from the earlier analysis of approximately 600 of the donors. An earlier analysis of about 590 of the donors classified V segments as functional when productive rearrangements were above 56.7% and as segregating when the standard deviation between donors was above 5%. To diagnose cytomegalovirus status from the catalog of TCR beta chain sequences, a statistical classification framework was built. A later analysis assigned V and J genes by comparing TCR nucleotide sequences with IMGT/GENE-DB human TR gene sequences. The TCRdist pipeline was used in a later analysis to assign CDR3 sequences and most-parsimonious VDJ recombination scenarios. A later analysis defined each TCR beta chain by its CDR3 amino acid sequence plus V-gene family, and excluded reads lacking a unique V-gene family. In a later analysis, approximately 590 highly shared, low-generation-probability nucleotide sequences were removed to address suspected cross-contamination and a sequencing artifact. A later analysis calculated a clonal expansion index for each public chain from normalized within-repertoire ranks of inferred template counts. In a later analysis, generation probabilities were computed with a VDJ recombination model fitted to out-of-frame rearrangements, and the resulting probabilities were checked against IGoR. A later analysis scored TCR-TCR, TCR-HLA and TCR-CMV co-occurrence with hypergeometric tests, applying a repertoire-size bias correction to TCR pairs. In a later analysis, false discovery rates were estimated by permuting HLA or CMV assignments 20 times. In a later analysis, co-occurring TCRs were grouped using DBSCAN, with TCRdist sequence similarity added in when clustering inside HLA-allele-positive subsets. Co-occurrence clustering excluded repertoires with fewer than 30,000 or more than 120,000 public chains, plus five with anomalous nucleotide sharing. TCRdb carries this immuneACCESS record with in-frame sequences only. Its versions omit some clonotypes, under half of them owing to an unresolved V gene in the studies checked, with the rest unexplained. That table gives V, J and clone size, and the DNA gave D and trimming. The sample's own table lists tens of thousands of clones. Over 1.2% of the sample rests with the top ten.

The sequenced material came from PBMCs. This sequence originates from a woman aged 55-70 years in good health and CMV-seronegative. The chain was built from TRBV28 and TRBJ2-1, and 9 junction bases match TRBD1. The DNA sequence reads TGTGCCAGCAGTTCTCCGGGACAGGGCCTCAATGAGCAGTTCTTC. The resulting protein is CASSSPGQGLNEQFF.